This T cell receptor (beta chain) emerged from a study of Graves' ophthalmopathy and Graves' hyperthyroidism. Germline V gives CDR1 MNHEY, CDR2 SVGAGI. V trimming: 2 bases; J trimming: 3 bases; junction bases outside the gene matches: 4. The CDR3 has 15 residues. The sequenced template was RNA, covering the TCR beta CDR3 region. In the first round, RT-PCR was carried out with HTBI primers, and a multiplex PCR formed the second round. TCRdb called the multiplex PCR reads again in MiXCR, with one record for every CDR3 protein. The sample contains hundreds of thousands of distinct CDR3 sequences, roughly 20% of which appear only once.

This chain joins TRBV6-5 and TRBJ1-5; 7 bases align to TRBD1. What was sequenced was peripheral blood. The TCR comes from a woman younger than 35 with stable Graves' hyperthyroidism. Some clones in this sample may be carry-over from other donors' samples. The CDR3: CASSYQTGNNQPQHF. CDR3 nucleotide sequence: TGTGCCAGCAGTTACCAGACAGGGAACAATCAGCCCCAGCATTTT.